Each of the 25 T cell receptor beta chains below was sequenced from the same sample in a study of T cells in localized non-small cell lung cancer. Profiled with immunoSEQ multiplex PCR; TCRdb holds only in-frame clones, not every one. In the table there are about 33,000 clones, around 87% of which are singletons. The sequencing used peripheral blood mononuclear cells, collected before any cancer treatment. These receptors were collected from a man aged 35 to 70 with stage III lung adenocarcinoma.

The chain carries TRBV11-2 and TRBJ2-7, with no clear D. Trimming removed 1 base from V and 0 bases from J, with 10 bases in between. Germline CDR1 and CDR2: SGHAT and FQNNGV. This CDR3 spans 15 amino acids. Here the CDR3 reads CASSLASRSSYEQYF. The CDR3 DNA sequence: TGTGCCAGCAGCTTAGCGAGCCGAAGCTCCTACGAGCAGTACTTC.

J is TRBJ2-1 and V is TRBV5-4; 7 bases fit TRBD2. This CDR3 has 15 residues. Unmatched junction bases numbered 4, after V lost 3 bases and J lost 1 base. Looked up from germline, CDR1 is SGHNT and CDR2 is YYREEE (reference sequence). The chain's CDR3 is CASSSASGSYNEQFF. CDR3 DNA sequence: TGTGCCAGCAGCTCCGCTAGCGGATCCTACAATGAGCAGTTCTTC.

This rearrangement joins TRBV28 to TRBJ2-3; D uncertain. V lost 8 bases to trimming and J lost 2 bases, with 5 bases between them. This CDR3 comprises 11 residues. In germline, CDR1 is MDHEN, CDR2 SYDVKM. The CDR3 DNA is TGTGCCAGCGGGGTCACAGATACGCAGTATTTT. It yields the protein CASGVTDTQYF.

The chain employs TRBV7-3 and TRBJ2-1; D gene unclear. The CDR3 is 15 amino acids. Germline lookup yields CDR1 SGHTA and CDR2 FQGTGA. V was clipped by 0 bases and J by 0 bases, with 6 bases between them. The CDR3 DNA reads TGTGCCAGCAGCTTAACTAGGAGCTCCTACAATGAGCAGTTCTTC. Translated, it gives CASSLTRSSYNEQFF.

This chain uses TRBV19 with TRBJ1-6; TRBD1 aligns across 7 bases. This CDR3 is built from 15 residues. V shed 3 bases and J 3 bases; nucleotides not matched to a gene: 2. CDR1 and CDR2 from the germline V gene are LNHDA and SQIVND (reference sequence). CDR3 DNA: TGTGCCAGTAGTATTGGGGACAGCTATAATTCACCCCTCCACTTT. It yields the protein CASSIGDSYNSPLHF.

Of note for this clone: This sample includes further DNA sequences coding for the same CDR3. The rearrangement uses TRBV27 and TRBJ2-5; 13 bases map to TRBD2. In germline, CDR1 is MNHEY, CDR2 SMNVEV (reference sequence). J was trimmed by 4 bases and V by 5 bases; bases with no gene match: 7. This CDR3 has 16 residues. This CDR3 reads CASSPRGLAGLETQYF. The CDR3 DNA follows: TGTGCCAGCAGTCCCCGGGGACTAGCGGGATTAGAGACCCAGTACTTC.

This clone was seen more than once but under ten times. V is TRBV19 and J is TRBJ1-5; the match to TRBD1 covers 7 bases. Germline V gives CDR1 LNHDA, CDR2 SQIVND (reference sequence). The V segment lost 3 bases and the J segment 3 bases; nucleotides outside the gene matches: 5. The CDR3 is made up of 15 amino acids. The CDR3 DNA is TGTGCCAGTAGTATGGGACAGCTGAACAATCAGCCCCAGCATTTT. It specifies CASSMGQLNNQPQHF.

V usage is TRBV7-6 and J usage is TRBJ2-7; 11 bases map to TRBD1. Germline loops: CDR1 SGHVS, CDR2 FNYEAQ. The CDR3 is made up of 16 amino acids. The V and J ends lost 5 bases and 3 bases, in that order; junction bases with no gene match: 9. The CDR3 sequence is CASSHQEGQGVYEQYF. The CDR3 nucleotides read TGTGCCAGCAGCCACCAGGAGGGACAGGGGGTCTACGAGCAGTACTTC.

The rearrangement links TRBV10-2 to TRBJ2-6, with 11 bases aligning to TRBD2. The CDR3 sequence is 13 residues long. The V gene end was trimmed by 2 bases and the J gene end by 19 bases; junction bases not matched to a gene: 7. Germline V gives CDR1 WSHSY, CDR2 SAAADI. CDR3 DNA: TGCGCCAGCAGTGAGACTAGCGGGGGCCCAAGTACTTTC. Amino acid sequence: CASSETSGGPSTF.

The chain has TRBV7-9 and TRBJ1-1; D ambiguous. The CDR3 runs to 11 residues. V was trimmed by 3 bases and J by 8 bases, leaving 7 bases between them. The germline gives CDR1 SEHNR, CDR2 FQNEAQ (reference sequence). This chain's CDR3 is CASSFLTEAFF. The CDR3 bases are TGTGCCAGCAGCTTTCTTACCGAAGCTTTCTTT.

This clone has a single count. V and J are TRBV6-1 and TRBJ1-2; D ambiguous. Trimming removed 1 base at V and 4 bases at J, with 13 bases between. Looked up from germline, CDR1 is MNHNS and CDR2 is SASEGT. The length of the CDR3 is 15 residues. The CDR3 sequence is CASSEVPRVGYGYTF. The CDR3 DNA reads TGTGCCAGCAGTGAAGTCCCGAGGGTAGGCTATGGCTACACCTTC.

V gene TRBV5-1 combines with J gene TRBJ1-1; possible D gene TRBD1, 6 bases. CDR1 and CDR2 (germline): SGHRS, YFSETQ. The CDR3 consists of 14 residues. The V end was cut by 3 bases, the J end by 5 bases, with 14 bases between. CDR3 DNA: TGCGCCAGCAGCTCACAGGGTGCAGGTACTGAAGCTTTCTTT. Translation gives CASSSQGAGTEAFF.

The J gene is TRBJ2-3, the V gene TRBV7-2; D gene unclear. The ends were cut back, 0 bases at V and 10 bases at J, with 26 bases in the middle. CDR3 length: 18 amino acids. Germline CDR1 SGHTA, CDR2 FQGNSA. The CDR3 bases are TGTGCCAGCAGCTTAGCCCTGTCCCTACGGGTACAGCAATATGCGCAGTATTTT. Translation gives CASSLALSLRVQQYAQYF.

On this clone: The identical CDR3 is also encoded by other nucleotide sequences in the sample. V and J are TRBV5-4 and TRBJ2-2, with 11 bases aligning to TRBD2. CDR3 length equals 16 residues. CDR1 is SGHNT, CDR2 YYREEE, per germline (reference sequence). With 0 bases clipped from V and 5 bases from J, the junction kept 3 bases outside the gene matches. The CDR3 protein is CASSLGTSGRTGELFF. The CDR3 DNA follows: TGTGCCAGCAGCTTGGGGACTAGCGGGCGGACCGGGGAGCTGTTTTTT.

This rearrangement joins TRBV6-6 to TRBJ1-1, with 8 bases aligning to TRBD1. The trim removed 8 bases at V and 3 bases at J, leaving 2 bases unmatched. Germline assignment: CDR1 MNHNY and CDR2 SVGAGI (reference sequence). This CDR3 is 12 amino acids long. The CDR3 protein is CASGQGDTEAFF. CDR3 sequence (DNA): TGTGCCAGCGGACAGGGCGACACTGAAGCTTTCTTT.

The J gene is TRBJ2-7, the V gene TRBV18; D is possibly TRBD1 (6 bases). Deletions cut 1 base from V and 2 bases from J, with 9 bases between. CDR1 is KGHSH and CDR2 is LQKENI in the germline V gene. The CDR3 sequence is 14 residues long. This CDR3 reads CASSPQGVPYEQYF. CDR3 in DNA: TGTGCCAGCTCACCACAGGGGGTGCCCTACGAGCAGTACTTC.

The gene calls are TRBV14 and TRBJ1-4, with TRBD1 matching 7 bases. V lost 4 bases, J lost 2 bases, and 13 bases stayed unmatched. This CDR3 has 18 residues. Germline lookup yields CDR1 SGHDN and CDR2 FVKESK. CDR3 region: CASSLLGTAMGTNEKLFF. The CDR3 coding sequence is TGTGCCAGCAGCCTCCTAGGGACAGCCATGGGGACTAATGAAAAACTGTTTTTT.

This clone appeared a single time. The gene calls are TRBV7-2 and TRBJ2-3, with D possibly matching TRBD2 (5 bases). The CDR3 extends over 16 amino acids. V lost 1 base and J lost 1, with 12 bases in between. Germline V gene lookup returns CDR1 SGHTA and CDR2 FQGNSA. For the CDR3, the DNA is TGTGCCAGCAGCTTAGGATACGCGGGCGGCACAGATACGCAGTATTTT. As protein: CASSLGYAGGTDTQYF.

The gene calls are TRBV18 and TRBJ2-2, with D possibly called TRBD1 or TRBD2 (6 bases each). Germline CDR1 KGHSH, CDR2 LQKENI. V was trimmed by 5 bases and J by 3 bases, leaving 13 bases between them. This CDR3 is 15 amino acids long. The CDR3 nucleotides are TGTGCCAGCTCATCGGGGGCCGGGGACACCGGGGAGCTGTTTTTT. Its translation: CASSSGAGDTGELFF.

The table lists this clone with a few counts. V usage is TRBV7-8 and J usage is TRBJ1-1; D may be TRBD1 (6 bases). Germline V CDR1 and CDR2: SGHVS, FQNEAQ. The CDR3 is 15 residues long. The V end was cut by 5 bases, the J end by 5 bases, with 18 bases between. The CDR3 DNA reads TGTGCCAGCAGCCTAATCGAGGGGGTATGGACTGAAGCTTTCTTT. Translation: CASSLIEGVWTEAFF. The whole variable domain, filled in from reference TRBV7-8 and TRBJ1-1, reads GAGVSQSPRYKVAKRGQDVALRCDPISGHVSLFWYQQALGQGPEFLTYFQNEAQLDKSGLPSDRFFAERPEGSVSTLKIQRTQQEDSAVYLCASSLIEGVWTEAFFGQGTRLTVV.

This rearrangement joins TRBV2 to TRBJ1-4, with D possibly being TRBD1 (5 bases). V gave up 6 bases and J gave up 10 bases, with 18 bases separating them. Germline CDR1 and CDR2: SNHLY and FYNNEI. The CDR3 has 14 residues. The CDR3 nucleotides are TGTGCCAGCAGACAACAGGAAATACGCGGAAAACTGTTTTTT. Its protein is CASRQQEIRGKLFF.

The rearrangement joins TRBV4-1 to TRBJ1-1; TRBD1 matches 7 bases. The CDR3 runs 16 residues. V was pared by 1 base and J by 0 bases, with 5 bases of the junction left unmatched. Germline V gene lookup returns CDR1 MGHRA and CDR2 YSYEKL. The CDR3 bases are TGCGCCAGCAGCCAAGGGACAGGCGGAGTGAACACTGAAGCTTTCTTT. This sequence encodes CASSQGTGGVNTEAFF.

The V gene is TRBV10-3, the J gene TRBJ1-2; 8 nucleotides line up with TRBD1. Germline loops: CDR1 ENHRY, CDR2 SYGVKD. V shed 10 bases and J 1 base; nucleotides not matched to a gene: 11. The CDR3 spans 15 residues. CDR3 sequence: CATTGQDNLNYGYTF. The CDR3 region has the DNA TGTGCCACAACGGGACAGGACAACCTTAACTATGGCTACACCTTC.

This chain links TRBV6-1 with TRBJ1-2, with 7 bases lining up with TRBD1. Per germline, CDR1 MNHNS and CDR2 SASEGT. Losses at the gene ends were 6 bases for V and 2 bases for J; bases not matched to a gene: 6. This CDR3 comprises 14 residues. CDR3 sequence reads: CASSRQGTNYGYTF. The CDR3 DNA sequence: TGTGCCAGCAGCCGACAGGGAACCAACTATGGCTACACCTTC.

This chain uses TRBV21-1 with TRBJ1-1; the table gives TRBD1 as D, unverified against the DNA. TRBV21-1 is classified as a pseudogene. This CDR3 contains 12 residues. CDR3 sequence reads: CASSKSGTEAFF. The CDR3 DNA reads as TGTGCCAGCAGCAAGTCAGGGACTGAAGCTTTCTTT.